Below, 20 T cell receptor beta chains from the same sample are listed, as sequenced in a study of blood T cell repertoires in COVID-19. This table comes from immunoSEQ multiplex PCR, and its TCRdb copy is limited to in-frame clones, with some not included. The top ten hold around 2.7% of the sample, which has about 220,000 clones, roughly 84% seen once. The source material was peripheral blood. Receptors were obtained from a young woman who had recovered from COVID-19.

The chain joins TRBV4-1 to TRBJ2-1; 10 bases align to TRBD2. This CDR3 has 17 amino acids. J lost 7 bases, V lost 1 base, and 10 bases had no gene match. Germline assignment: CDR1 MGHRA and CDR2 YSYEKL. CDR3 sequence: CASSQGQASGSMNEQFF. In nucleotides, the CDR3 is TGCGCCAGCAGCCAAGGCCAGGCTAGCGGGAGTATGAATGAGCAGTTCTTC.

The rearrangement joins TRBV7-3 to TRBJ1-5; 9 bases align to TRBD1. V dropped 6 bases and J dropped 4; count of bases not matched to a gene: 16. CDR1 and CDR2 (germline): SGHTA, FQGTGA. The CDR3 consists of 18 residues. In DNA form, the CDR3 reads TGTGCCAGCAGAATAGGGCGACAGGGGGTACCAAGGAATCAGCCCCAGCATTTT. Translation gives CASRIGRQGVPRNQPQHF.

The chain has TRBV28 and TRBJ1-5; TRBD1 matches at 7 bases. The CDR3 loop spans 17 amino acids. J gave up 0 bases and V 6 bases, and 11 bases lay outside the gene matches. Germline V gene sequence: CDR1 MDHEN, CDR2 SYDVKM. CDR3 DNA: TGTGCCAGCAGAAGAAGGACAGGCGAGTATAGCAATCAGCCCCAGCATTTT. It is translated as CASRRRTGEYSNQPQHF.

The rearrangement uses TRBV9 and TRBJ1-1; TRBD1 is a possible D gene (6 bases). The CDR3 runs to 12 residues. The germline V gene encodes CDR1 SGDLS and CDR2 YYNGEE. V dropped 0 bases and J dropped 8 bases, with 8 bases sitting between them. The CDR3 protein is CASSVDDREAFF. The CDR3 DNA reads TGTGCCAGCAGCGTAGACGACAGGGAAGCTTTCTTT.

This rearrangement joins TRBV24-1 to TRBJ2-2; D is perhaps TRBD2 (5 bases). The CDR3 contains 14 residues. In germline, CDR1 is KGHDR, CDR2 SFDVKD. Between the trimmed V and J ends, which lost 8 bases and 3 bases, there was a span of 12 bases. The CDR3 nucleotides are TGTGCCACCAAGGGAGAGGGATACACCGGGGAGCTGTTTTTT. Translating gives CATKGEGYTGELFF.

The chain is built from TRBV4-1 and TRBJ1-4; 8 bases match TRBD1. V was pared by 2 bases and J by 4 bases, with 3 bases of the junction left unmatched. The CDR3 loop spans 15 amino acids. The germline gives CDR1 MGHRA, CDR2 YSYEKL. CDR3 sequence (DNA): TGCGCCAGCAGCCAACGGACAGGGATTAATGAAAAACTGTTTTTT. As protein: CASSQRTGINEKLFF.

The genes are TRBV5-1 and TRBJ1-6; 9 nucleotides agree with TRBD1. CDR1 SGHRS and CDR2 YFSETQ come from the germline V gene. This CDR3 has 16 amino acids. Trimming cost V 1 base and J 10 bases; bases outside gene matches: 9. CDR3 sequence: CASSLSVQGAQSPLHF. CDR3 coding DNA: TGCGCCAGCAGCTTGTCAGTACAGGGGGCACAATCACCCCTCCACTTT.

The chain combines TRBV5-5 with TRBJ1-4; TRBD1 matches at 7 bases. The CDR3 has 14 amino acids. Germline V CDR1 and CDR2: SGHKS, YYEKEE (reference sequence). V lost 2 bases to trimming and J lost 6 bases; unmatched junction nucleotides: 4. This CDR3 is CASSFRGEDEKLFF. CDR3 DNA sequence: TGTGCCAGCAGCTTCAGGGGGGAAGATGAAAAACTGTTTTTT.

This clone showed up just a few times. The rearrangement uses TRBV4-1 and TRBJ1-1, with D perhaps matching TRBD1 (6 bases). This CDR3 is 15 amino acids long. Per germline, CDR1 MGHRA and CDR2 YSYEKL. Trimming shortened V by 7 bases and J by 3 bases, and 18 bases separated the two germline ends. The CDR3 DNA reads TGCGCCAGCAAACTAAGCCAGGGGATCGACACTGAAGCTTTCTTT. The encoded protein is CASKLSQGIDTEAFF.

J is TRBJ2-7 and V is TRBV29-1; D unresolved. The CDR3 runs 12 residues. V was cut by 5 bases and J by 5 bases, with 13 bases left in between. CDR1 and CDR2 from the germline V gene are SQVTM and ANQGSEA. The CDR3 region is CSVLSSPHEQYF. In DNA form, the CDR3 reads TGCAGCGTTCTGAGTTCTCCCCACGAGCAGTACTTC.

This clone has a single count. The rearrangement joins TRBV7-9 to TRBJ1-3; D not resolved. From germline, CDR1 is SEHNR and CDR2 FQNEAQ (reference sequence). V dropped 5 bases and J dropped 0 bases, with 11 bases sitting between them. This CDR3 spans 15 amino acids. CDR3 region: CASSETVISGNTIYF. As DNA, the CDR3 is TGTGCCAGCAGCGAGACTGTCATCTCTGGAAACACCATATATTTT.

The V and J genes are TRBV9 and TRBJ1-1, with a possible D match to TRBD1 (6 bases). V was shortened by 3 bases and J by 5 bases, with 8 bases between the two germline ends. Germline V gene data show CDR1 as SGDLS and CDR2 as YYNGEE. The CDR3 is made up of 12 amino acids. CDR3 residues: CASSGGGTEAFF. In DNA, the CDR3 is TGTGCCAGCAGCGGAGGGGGTACTGAAGCTTTCTTT.

V gene TRBV13 combines with J gene TRBJ2-7, with 7 nucleotides matching TRBD2. Unmatched junction bases numbered 5, after V lost 1 base and J lost 5 bases. From germline, CDR1 is PRHDT and CDR2 FYEKMQ (reference sequence). The CDR3 length is 14 residues. CDR3 nucleotide sequence: TGTGCCAGCAGCTTAGATGGGGGGGTCCACGAGCAGTACTTC. It yields the protein CASSLDGGVHEQYF.

This clone was observed a single time. The chain carries TRBV6-5 and TRBJ2-7, with 7 bases aligning to TRBD2. CDR3 size: 15 residues. V was clipped by 3 bases and J by 3 bases; unmatched bases: 8. Germline assignment: CDR1 MNHEY and CDR2 SVGAGI. The CDR3: CASSYGASGFYEQYF. The CDR3 DNA reads TGTGCCAGCAGTTATGGCGCTAGCGGATTCTACGAGCAGTACTTC.

The rearrangement joins TRBV20-1 to TRBJ2-7; maybe TRBD1 (6 bases). The CDR3 runs 11 residues. V shed 5 bases and J shed 3 bases, with 8 bases lying between them. Per germline, CDR1 DFQATT and CDR2 SNEGSKA (reference sequence). This CDR3 is CSAEGGYEQYF. CDR3 sequence (DNA): TGCAGTGCTGAAGGGGGCTACGAGCAGTACTTC.

The chain couples TRBV6-2 or TRBV6-3 to TRBJ2-5; 7 bases fit TRBD1. In germline, CDR1 is MNHEY, CDR2 SVGEGT. V shed 2 bases, J shed 5 bases, and the junction held 11 bases outside the gene matches. The CDR3 extends over 16 amino acids. CDR3 sequence (DNA): TGTGCCAGCAGTTACCCGCGACAGGGTTGGGAGGAGACCCAGTACTTC. Translated, it gives CASSYPRQGWEETQYF.

The CDR3 bases are TGCGCCAGCAGCATGAGACCGGGACTAGCGGGAGTTGTGAACACCGGGGAGCTGTTTTTT. Its translation: CASSMRPGLAGVVNTGELFF. The chain couples TRBV4-1 to TRBJ2-2; TRBD2 aligns across 14 bases. CDR3 length: 20 amino acids. Trimming removed 5 bases from V and 1 base from J; junction bases left unmatched: 12. Germline V gene data show CDR1 as MGHRA and CDR2 as YSYEKL.

The genes are TRBV5-5 and TRBJ2-2; possible D gene TRBD1, 5 bases. Germline V gives CDR1 SGHKS, CDR2 YYEKEE (reference sequence). The length of the CDR3 is 12 residues. V lost 4 bases and J 5 bases, leaving 6 bases between the germline ends. The CDR3 DNA reads as TGTGCCAGCAGCAGGACAACCGGGGAGCTGTTTTTT. It translates to CASSRTTGELFF.

The chain employs TRBV5-1 and TRBJ1-2; TRBD1 aligns across 8 bases. This CDR3 is 16 amino acids long. The J segment lost 2 bases and the V segment lost 0 bases, leaving 6 bases of the junction unmatched. The V gene's germline CDR1 is SGHRS and CDR2 YFSETQ. CDR3 bases: TGCGCCAGCAGCTTGGAAAATGCAGGGGGCAACTATGGCTACACCTTC. Translation gives CASSLENAGGNYGYTF.

This chain uses TRBV10-2 with TRBJ2-1; 11 bases map to TRBD2. The CDR3 extends over 14 amino acids. V trimming: 2 bases; J trimming: 9 bases; junction bases outside the gene matches: 3. Germline V gives CDR1 WSHSY, CDR2 SAAADI. The CDR3 reads CASSESLAGGEQFF. DNA for the CDR3: TGCGCCAGCAGTGAGAGTCTAGCGGGAGGTGAGCAGTTCTTC.